The entry that follows covers one T cell receptor (beta chain) sequence. This record belongs to a study of blood T cell repertoires in COVID-19. Study processing details: The assay estimated nucleated cells by amplifying reference gene primers. Some clones are missing from TCRdb's copy, which holds only in-frame ones; the method was immunoSEQ multiplex PCR. The DNA was the basis for D and trimming; V, J and clone size are from that table. The sample carries 150,000 to 200,000 clones, about four fifths recorded once. CDR1 and CDR2 (germline): MGHRA, YSYEKL. There are 16 residues in the CDR3. The junction had 2 bases not matched to a gene; V was cut back by 0 bases and J by 4 bases. Seattle patient enrollment occurred during active infection, with longitudinal follow-up thereafter.

Sequenced input: peripheral blood. The gene calls are TRBV4-1 and TRBJ2-5; 13 bases map to TRBD2. This clonotype was obtained from a woman of 80 years or more with COVID-19, enrolled during active disease. In DNA form, the CDR3 reads TGCGCCAGCAGCCAAGAAAGGACTAGCGGGGGAGAGACCCAGTACTTC. It codes for CASSQERTSGGETQYF.